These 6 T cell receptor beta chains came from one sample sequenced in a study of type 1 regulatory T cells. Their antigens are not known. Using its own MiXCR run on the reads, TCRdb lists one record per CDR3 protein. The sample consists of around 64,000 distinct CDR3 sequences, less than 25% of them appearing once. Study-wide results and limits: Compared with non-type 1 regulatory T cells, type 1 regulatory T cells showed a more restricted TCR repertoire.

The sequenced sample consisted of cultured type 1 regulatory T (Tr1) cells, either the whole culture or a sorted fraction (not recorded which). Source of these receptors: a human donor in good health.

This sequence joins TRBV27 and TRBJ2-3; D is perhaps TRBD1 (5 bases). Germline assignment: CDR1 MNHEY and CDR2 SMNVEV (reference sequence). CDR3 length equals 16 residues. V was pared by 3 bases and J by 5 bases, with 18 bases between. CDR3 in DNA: TGTGCCAGCAGTTTTTTCCTCAGACAGACAAGAGATACGCAGTATTTT. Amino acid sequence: CASSFFLRQTRDTQYF.

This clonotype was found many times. The CDR3 spells CASSQMQGGAYNEQFF. The CDR3 coding sequence is TGTGCCAGCAGCCAAATGCAGGGCGGGGCCTACAATGAGCAGTTCTTC. The chain is built from TRBV7-3 and TRBJ2-1; possibly TRBD2 for D (6 bases). Trimming cost V 5 bases and J 2 bases, with 16 bases left between them. This CDR3 has 16 residues. Germline CDR1 SGHTA, CDR2 FQGTGA.

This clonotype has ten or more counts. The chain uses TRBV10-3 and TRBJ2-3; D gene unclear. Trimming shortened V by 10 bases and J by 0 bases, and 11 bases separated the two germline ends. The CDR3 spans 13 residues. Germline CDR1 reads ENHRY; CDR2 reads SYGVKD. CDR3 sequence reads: CANQQRSTDTQYF. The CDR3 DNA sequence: TGTGCCAATCAACAACGTAGCACAGATACGCAGTATTTT.

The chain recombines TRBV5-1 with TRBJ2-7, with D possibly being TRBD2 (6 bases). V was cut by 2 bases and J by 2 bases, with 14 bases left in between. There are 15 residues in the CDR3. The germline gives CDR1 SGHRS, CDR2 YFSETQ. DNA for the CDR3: TGCGCCAGCAGCTTAGGAGGGGCACTAGCCTACGAGCAGTACTTC. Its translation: CASSLGGALAYEQYF.

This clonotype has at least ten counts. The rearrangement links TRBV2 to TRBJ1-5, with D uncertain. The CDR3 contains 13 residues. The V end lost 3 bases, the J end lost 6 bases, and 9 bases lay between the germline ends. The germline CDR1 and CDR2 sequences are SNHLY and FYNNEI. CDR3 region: CASSDVVGQPQHF. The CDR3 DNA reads TGTGCCAGCAGTGACGTTGTGGGTCAGCCCCAGCATTTT.

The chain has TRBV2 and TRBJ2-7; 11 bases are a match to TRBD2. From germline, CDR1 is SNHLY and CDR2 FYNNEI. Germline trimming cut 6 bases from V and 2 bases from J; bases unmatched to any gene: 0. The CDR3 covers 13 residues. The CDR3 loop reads CASRGLAAYEQYF. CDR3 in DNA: TGTGCCAGCAGGGGACTAGCGGCCTACGAGCAGTACTTC.